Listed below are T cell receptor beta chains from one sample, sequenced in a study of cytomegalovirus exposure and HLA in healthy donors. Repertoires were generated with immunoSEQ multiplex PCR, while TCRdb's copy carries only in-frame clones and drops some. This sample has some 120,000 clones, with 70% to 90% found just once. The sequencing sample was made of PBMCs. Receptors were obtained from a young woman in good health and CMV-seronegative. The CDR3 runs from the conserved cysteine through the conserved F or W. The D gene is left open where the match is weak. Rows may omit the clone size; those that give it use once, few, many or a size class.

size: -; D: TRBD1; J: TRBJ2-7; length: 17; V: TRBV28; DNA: TGTGCCAGCATCACCGGACAGGGGCGCGTCCTCTCCTACGAGCAGTACTTC; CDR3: CASITGQGRVLSYEQYF
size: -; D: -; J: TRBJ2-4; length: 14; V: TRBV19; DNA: TGTGCCAGTAGTATAGCGCTCGGGAAAAACATTCAGTACTTC; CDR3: CASSIALGKNIQYF
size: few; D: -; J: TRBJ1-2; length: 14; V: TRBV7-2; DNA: TGTGCCAGCAGCTTCAACAGAAACGTCTATGGCTACACCTTC; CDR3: CASSFNRNVYGYTF
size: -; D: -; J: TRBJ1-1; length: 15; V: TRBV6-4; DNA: TGTGCCAGCAGACCAACACAGGGATCAACCACTGAAGCTTTCTTT; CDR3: CASRPTQGSTTEAFF
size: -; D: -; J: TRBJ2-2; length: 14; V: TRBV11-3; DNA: TGTGCCAGCAGCTGGGGGCTAGCGGAGGGGGAGCTGTTTTTT; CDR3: CASSWGLAEGELFF
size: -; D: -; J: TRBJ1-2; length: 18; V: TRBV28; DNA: TGTGCCAGCCGCCACTCCCCACGTCCTCCCAACCCTAACTATGGCTACACCTTC; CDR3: CASRHSPRPPNPNYGYTF
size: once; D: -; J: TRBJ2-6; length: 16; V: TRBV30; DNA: TGTGCCTGGAGTGGTATGGCAGTCTCTGGGGCCAACGTCCTGACTTTC; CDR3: CAWSGMAVSGANVLTF
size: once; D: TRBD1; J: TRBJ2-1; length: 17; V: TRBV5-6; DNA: TGTGCCAGCAGCTCTTTTGGGGGCCGGACAGGCCGTTTCGAGCAGTTCTTC; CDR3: CASSSFGGRTGRFEQFF
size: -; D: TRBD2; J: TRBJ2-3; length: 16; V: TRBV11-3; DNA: TGTGCCAGCAGCTTAGGGACTAGCGGGGGGGCCGATACGCAGTATTTT; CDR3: CASSLGTSGGADTQYF
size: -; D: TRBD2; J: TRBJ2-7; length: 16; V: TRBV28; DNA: TGTGCCAGCAGTTCCCTGACTAGCGGGAGCTCCTACGAGCAGTACTTC; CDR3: CASSSLTSGSSYEQYF
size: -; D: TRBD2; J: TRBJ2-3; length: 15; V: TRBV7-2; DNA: TGTGCCAGCAGCTTGTCTAGCGGGGGCCGAGATACGCAGTATTTT; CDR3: CASSLSSGGRDTQYF
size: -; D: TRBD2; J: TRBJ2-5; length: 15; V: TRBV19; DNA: TGTGCCAGTAGTGGTCTAGCGGGGGTCCAAGAGACCCAGTACTTC; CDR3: CASSGLAGVQETQYF
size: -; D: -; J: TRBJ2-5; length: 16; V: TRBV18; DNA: TGTGCCAGCTCACCACCTAGGTCAGGGGCCCAAGAGACCCAGTACTTC; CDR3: CASSPPRSGAQETQYF
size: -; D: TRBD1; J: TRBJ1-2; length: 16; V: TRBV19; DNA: TGTGCCAGTAGTAGTACCGGGACAGGGTCTTACTATGGCTACACCTTC; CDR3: CASSSTGTGSYYGYTF
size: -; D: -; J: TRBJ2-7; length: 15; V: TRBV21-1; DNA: TGTGCCAGCAACCGGGGGGCCGACGGTGCCTACGAGCAGTACTTC; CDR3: CASNRGADGAYEQYF
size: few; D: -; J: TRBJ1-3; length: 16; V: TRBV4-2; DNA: TGTGCCAGCTCTAAAGGGGACTCCTTCTCTGGAAACACCATATATTTT; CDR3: CASSKGDSFSGNTIYF
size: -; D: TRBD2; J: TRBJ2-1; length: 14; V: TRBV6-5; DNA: TGTGCCAGCAGTCGGACTAGCGGGAACAGTGAGCAGTTCTTC; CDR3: CASSRTSGNSEQFF
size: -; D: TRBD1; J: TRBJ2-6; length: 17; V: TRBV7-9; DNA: TGTGCCAGCAGCTTACGAGGTGCACAGGGGGCGTCCAACGTCCTGACTTTC; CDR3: CASSLRGAQGASNVLTF
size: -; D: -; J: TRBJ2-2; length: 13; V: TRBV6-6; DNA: TGTGCCAGCAGTTACCTCAACACCGGGGAGCTGTTTTTT; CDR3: CASSYLNTGELFF
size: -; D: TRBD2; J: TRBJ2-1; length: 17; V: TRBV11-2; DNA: TGTGCCAGCAGCTTCGGACGCCCGGGACTAGTTGGGGTTGAGCAGTTCTTC; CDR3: CASSFGRPGLVGVEQFF
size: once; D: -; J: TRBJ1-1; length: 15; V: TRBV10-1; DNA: TGCGCCAGCAGTGAGGTGGGGGGGCGCGACACTGAAGCTTTCTTT; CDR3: CASSEVGGRDTEAFF
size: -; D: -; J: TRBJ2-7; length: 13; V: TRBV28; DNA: TGTGCCAGCAGTTTAATAGACATGTACGAGCAGTACTTC; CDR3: CASSLIDMYEQYF
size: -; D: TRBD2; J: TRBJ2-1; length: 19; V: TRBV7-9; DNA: TGTGCCAGCAGCGTCCCGGGACTAGCGGGAGTAGAGTACGGCAATGAGCAGTTCTTC; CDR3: CASSVPGLAGVEYGNEQFF
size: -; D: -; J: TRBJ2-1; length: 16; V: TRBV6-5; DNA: TGTGCCAGCAGTTACTCAGCGACTAGAAATTACAATGAGCAGTTCTTC; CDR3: CASSYSATRNYNEQFF
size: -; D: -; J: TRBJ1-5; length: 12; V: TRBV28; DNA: TGTGCCAGCAGTTTGAGGGGGGGACACCAGCATTTT; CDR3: CASSLRGGHQHF
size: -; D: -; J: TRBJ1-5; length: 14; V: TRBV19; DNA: TGTGCCAGTAGTATTGTAGGGGCCAATCAGCCCCAGCATTTT; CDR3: CASSIVGANQPQHF
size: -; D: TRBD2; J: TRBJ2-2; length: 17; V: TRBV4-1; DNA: TGCGCCAGCAGCCAACCCTTACTAGCGCCGAACACCGGGGAGCTGTTTTTT; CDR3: CASSQPLLAPNTGELFF
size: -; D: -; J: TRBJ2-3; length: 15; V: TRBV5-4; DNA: TGTGCCAGCAGCTCCCTAGCGTCTAGCACAGATACGCAGTATTTT; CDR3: CASSSLASSTDTQYF
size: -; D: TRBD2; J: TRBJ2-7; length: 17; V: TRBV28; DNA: TGTGCCAGCAGCGTCTGGACTAGCGGGGACTACAACTACGAGCAGTACTTC; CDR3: CASSVWTSGDYNYEQYF
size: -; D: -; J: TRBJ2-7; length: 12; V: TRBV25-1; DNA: TGTGCCAGTTCTCGGGACTCCTACGAGCAGTACTTC; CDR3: CASSRDSYEQYF
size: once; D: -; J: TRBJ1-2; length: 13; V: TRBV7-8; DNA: TGTGCCAGCAGCTTAGACACAGACTATGGCTACACCTTC; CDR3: CASSLDTDYGYTF
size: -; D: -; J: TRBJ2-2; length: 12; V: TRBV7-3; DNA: TGTGCCAGCAGCTTCGTAACCGGGGAGCTGTTTTTT; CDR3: CASSFVTGELFF
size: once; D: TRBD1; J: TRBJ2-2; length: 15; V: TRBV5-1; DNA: TGCGCCAGCACCATCGGGACAGCTGACACCGGGGAGCTGTTTTTT; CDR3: CASTIGTADTGELFF
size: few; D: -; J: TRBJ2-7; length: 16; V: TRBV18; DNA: TGTGCCAGCTCAACCGGGACAAAAACCGGCTCCTACGAGCAGTACTTC; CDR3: CASSTGTKTGSYEQYF
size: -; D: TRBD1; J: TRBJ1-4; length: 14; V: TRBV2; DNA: TGTGCCAGCAGAGCACAGGGGCGAATTGAAAAACTGTTTTTT; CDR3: CASRAQGRIEKLFF
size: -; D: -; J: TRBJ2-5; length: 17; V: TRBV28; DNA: TGTGCCAGCAGATCAACCCTCGGCGAGGCCCTTGGGGAGACCCAGTACTTC; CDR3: CASRSTLGEALGETQYF
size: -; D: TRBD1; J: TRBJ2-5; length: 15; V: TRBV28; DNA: TGTGCCAGCAGTTTCGGCAGGGGGCTAGAGGAGACCCAGTACTTC; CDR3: CASSFGRGLEETQYF